This TCR beta chain was captured in a study of blood T cell repertoires in COVID-19. The CDR3 contains 14 residues. V was cut by 3 bases and J by 8 bases, with 16 bases left in between. The V gene's germline CDR1 is LNHDA and CDR2 SQIVND (reference sequence). Measured with immunoSEQ multiplex PCR; TCRdb has only the in-frame clones, and not every one. The sample yields 100,000 to 150,000 clones, 65% to 90% seen once. This clone was observed once. The chain has TRBV19 and TRBJ1-2; TRBD1 is a possible D gene (6 bases). The receptor was derived from an elderly man with active or convalescent COVID-19. The sample was peripheral blood. The CDR3 is CASSISGGAGGYTF. DNA for the CDR3: TGTGCCAGTAGTATTAGCGGGGGCGCAGGGGGCTACACCTTC.